Listed here are 16 T cell receptor beta chains from one sample, sequenced in a study of OX40 agonist ivuxolimab in advanced cancers. Measured with immunoSEQ multiplex PCR; TCRdb has only the in-frame clones, and not every one. The data hold some 70,000 clones, with approximately 90% observed a single time. The starting material was CD4+ or CD8+ T cells sorted from blood, obtained in a trial of the OX40 agonist ivuxolimab. The source is an adult with an advanced solid tumor such as melanoma, head and neck, liver or kidney cancer.

This chain connects TRBV28 to TRBJ2-2, with TRBD1 identical over 7 bases. Looked up from germline, CDR1 is MDHEN and CDR2 is SYDVKM. The V gene end was trimmed by 10 bases and the J gene end by 4 bases; junction bases not matched to a gene: 3. The CDR3 sequence is 12 residues long. CDR3 sequence reads: CAIRQGTGELFF. In DNA, the CDR3 is TGTGCCATCAGACAGGGCACCGGGGAGCTGTTTTTT.

This clone has just one count. This chain links TRBV2 with TRBJ1-3; 8 bases agree with TRBD1. Losses at the gene ends were 7 bases for V and 3 bases for J; bases not matched to a gene: 8. The CDR3 sequence is 15 residues long. Per the germline V gene, CDR1 is SNHLY and CDR2 is FYNNEI. The CDR3 DNA reads TGTGCCAGCAATCCTCAGGGGGCGCTTGGAAACACCATATATTTT. Translation: CASNPQGALGNTIYF. The full variable domain, its missing parts supplied by reference TRBV2 and TRBJ1-3, is EPEVTQTPSHQVTQMGQEVILRCVPISNHLYFYWYRQILGQKVEFLVSFYNNEISEKSEIFDDQFSVERPDGSNFTLKIRSTKLEDSAMYFCASNPQGALGNTIYFGEGSWLTVV.

The rearrangement links TRBV5-1 to TRBJ2-7; a possible D gene is TRBD1 (6 bases). Trimming cost V 3 bases and J 4 bases, with 20 bases left between them. Germline V CDR1 and CDR2: SGHRS, YFSETQ. The CDR3 has 16 residues. For the CDR3, the DNA is TGCGCCAGCAGCTCCCTACTACGGACAGAGGGTTACGAGCAGTACTTC. It codes for CASSSLLRTEGYEQYF.

The genes are TRBV19 and TRBJ2-1; weak D call: TRBD1 (6 bases). V lost 7 bases to trimming and J lost 0 bases, with 10 bases between them. The germline CDR1 and CDR2 sequences are LNHDA and SQIVND (reference sequence). The CDR3 sequence is 14 residues long. The CDR3 protein is CASIQGPSYNEQFF. For the CDR3, the DNA is TGTGCCAGTATTCAGGGGCCCTCCTACAATGAGCAGTTCTTC.

V and J are TRBV5-1 and TRBJ2-7; D may be TRBD2 (5 bases). Per germline, CDR1 SGHRS and CDR2 YFSETQ. The CDR3 has 12 residues. V was clipped by 4 bases and J by 1 base, with 6 bases between them. The CDR3 loop is CASSRESYEQYF. The CDR3 coding sequence is TGCGCCAGCAGCAGGGAGTCCTACGAGCAGTACTTC.

This clone was recorded only once. The chain is built from TRBV18 and TRBJ2-7, with a possible D match to TRBD1 (6 bases). The CDR3 has 16 residues. The ends were cut back, 1 base at V and 4 bases at J, with 17 bases in the middle. Germline CDR1 KGHSH, CDR2 LQKENI. The CDR3 bases are TGTGCCAGCTCACCACGGGGTGACAGGACTCGGTACGAGCAGTACTTC. It specifies CASSPRGDRTRYEQYF.

CDR3 loop: CASSPGTYSGNTIYF. The CDR3 DNA sequence: TGTGCCAGCAGCCCCGGGACTTATTCTGGAAACACCATATATTTT. The chain is built from TRBV6-6 and TRBJ1-3, with D possibly TRBD1 on 5 matching bases. The V gene's germline CDR1 is MNHNY and CDR2 SVGAGI (reference sequence). CDR3 length: 15 amino acids. V dropped 6 bases and J dropped 1 base, with 13 bases sitting between them.

The J gene is TRBJ2-5, the V gene TRBV7-2; 7 positions agree with TRBD1. The V and J ends lost 5 bases and 4 bases, in that order; junction bases with no gene match: 4. This CDR3 has 13 residues. Germline values: CDR1 SGHTA, CDR2 FQGNSA. CDR3 in DNA: TGTGCCAGCAGCCCCGGACAGGTAGAGACCCAGTACTTC. This encodes CASSPGQVETQYF.

The V call is TRBV28, the J call TRBJ2-7; no definite D call. V lost 4 bases, J lost 2 bases, and 12 bases lay in between. CDR3 size: 14 residues. The germline V gene encodes CDR1 MDHEN and CDR2 SYDVKM. The CDR3 DNA reads TGTGCCAGCAGTTCCACGGGCCGAGCCTACGAGCAGTACTTC. As protein: CASSSTGRAYEQYF.

J is TRBJ2-1 and V is TRBV5-4, with 9 positions matching TRBD2. The CDR3 contains 16 residues. The V and J ends lost 4 bases and 10 bases, in that order; junction bases with no gene match: 15. Per germline, CDR1 SGHNT and CDR2 YYREEE (reference sequence). CDR3 residues: CASSRGGAGGPREQFF. The DNA for the CDR3 is TGTGCCAGCAGCCGGGGAGGGGCGGGAGGGCCGCGGGAGCAGTTCTTC.

Worth noting for this clone: Within the sample, other DNA sequences also encode this same CDR3. The chain carries TRBV7-3 and TRBJ2-7; D possibly corresponds to TRBD2 (6 bases). Between the trimmed V and J ends, which lost 2 bases and 0 bases, there was a span of 8 bases. The CDR3 contains 14 residues. Per germline, CDR1 SGHTA and CDR2 FQGTGA. The DNA of the CDR3 is TGTGCCAGCAGCTTAGGCGGGGACTCCTACGAGCAGTACTTC. Translated: CASSLGGDSYEQYF. Complete variable domain (other parts from reference TRBV7-3 and TRBJ2-7): GAGVSQTPSNKVTEKGKYVELRCDPISGHTALYWYRQSLGQGPEFLIYFQGTGAADDSGLPNDRFFAVRPEGSVSTLKIQRTERGDSAVYLCASSLGGDSYEQYFGPGTRLTVT.

CDR3 loop: CASKGTPINTGELFF. As DNA, the CDR3 is TGTGCCAGCAAAGGGACTCCCATAAACACCGGGGAGCTGTTTTTT. The chain recombines TRBV2 with TRBJ2-2; D perhaps matches TRBD2 (6 bases). The V end was cut by 7 bases, the J end by 2 bases, with 14 bases between. Germline-derived CDR1 and CDR2 are SNHLY and FYNNEI. The CDR3 spans 15 residues.

This clone was detected only once. This rearrangement joins TRBV6-1 to TRBJ2-5; weak D call: TRBD1 (6 bases). The V and J ends lost 6 bases and 1 base respectively, with 15 bases between them. Per the germline V gene, CDR1 is MNHNS and CDR2 is SASEGT. There are 15 residues in the CDR3. The CDR3 region is CASSSTVRGQETQYF. The CDR3 DNA sequence: TGTGCCAGCAGCTCCACCGTCAGGGGCCAAGAGACCCAGTACTTC.

The genes are TRBV5-1 and TRBJ1-1; perhaps TRBD1 as D (5 bases). Trimming stripped 1 base from V and 0 bases from J, with 7 bases between. In germline, CDR1 is SGHRS, CDR2 YFSETQ. The CDR3 spans 14 residues. Written as DNA, the CDR3 is TGCGCCAGCAGCTTGTGGGGGTTGAACACTGAAGCTTTCTTT. Translating gives CASSLWGLNTEAFF.

This chain joins TRBV6-1 and TRBJ2-7, with 7 bases matching TRBD1. Unmatched junction bases numbered 2, after V lost 5 bases and J lost 1 base. Germline CDR1 is MNHNS and CDR2 is SASEGT. The CDR3 runs to 13 residues. CDR3 DNA sequence: TGTGCCAGCAGTCAGGGACAGTCCTACGAGCAGTACTTC. Its translation: CASSQGQSYEQYF.

The J gene is TRBJ2-7, the V gene TRBV9; D gene ambiguous. Trimming stripped 3 bases from V and 1 base from J, with 8 bases between. Germline assignment: CDR1 SGDLS and CDR2 YYNGEE. The CDR3 length is 13 residues. For the CDR3, the DNA is TGTGCCAGCAGCGGCCCGAAATCCTACGAGCAGTACTTC. Its protein is CASSGPKSYEQYF.